These T cell receptor beta chains were read from a single sample in a study of response to subunit inactivated influenza vaccine. TCRdb reanalysed the RT-PCR reads using MiXCR and keeps one entry per CDR3 protein. Of a few hundred thousand distinct CDR3 sequences in the sample, 22% were seen once. The source material was PBMCs from blood, sampled about 20 months after vaccination. The receptor source for this set is a man between 50 and 70 years old who received an inactivated influenza vaccine. Both conserved end residues are part of each CDR3. A D gene is named only where the DNA matches it firmly. Rows give clone size only sometimes, using once, few, many, or a class for an expanded clone.

CDR3aa | CDR3nt | j_gene | v_gene | len | abundance | d_gene
CASSQAWDSGNQPQHF | TGTGCCAGCAGCCAAGCCTGGGACAGCGGCAATCAGCCCCAGCATTTT | TRBJ1-5 | TRBV4-2 | 16 | - | TRBD1
CSVVRVEAAEAFF | TGCAGCGTTGTGAGGGTGGAGGCCGCTGAAGCTTTCTTT | TRBJ1-1 | TRBV29-1 | 13 | - | -
CASSGSGGAAEAFF | TGTGCCAGCAGTGGATCAGGGGGCGCGGCTGAAGCTTTCTTT | TRBJ1-1 | TRBV6-1 | 14 | few | TRBD1
CAISESALVGEQFF | TGTGCCATCAGTGAGTCGGCCCTGGTGGGTGAGCAGTTCTTC | TRBJ2-1 | TRBV10-3 | 14 | - | -
CSARGQGHEKLFF | TGCAGTGCTAGAGGGCAGGGGCATGAAAAACTGTTTTTT | TRBJ1-4 | TRBV20-1 | 13 | - | -
CAISALGQGGVTQYF | TGTGCCATCAGTGCCCTAGGACAGGGTGGAGTTACGCAGTATTTT | TRBJ2-3 | TRBV10-3 | 15 | - | TRBD1
CASSQPGTASYGYTF | TGTGCCAGCAGCCAGCCCGGGACAGCAAGCTATGGCTACACCTTC | TRBJ1-2 | TRBV6-2/TRBV6-3 | 15 | - | TRBD1
CASSHHGAGQGNTGELFF | TGTGCCAGCAGTCACCACGGGGCAGGACAGGGAAACACCGGGGAGCTGTTTTTT | TRBJ2-2 | TRBV6-5 | 18 | - | TRBD1
CASSQQGSEQFF | TGTGCCAGCTCACAACAGGGATCCGAGCAGTTCTTC | TRBJ2-1 | TRBV18 | 12 | - | -
CASSLDRSGNSPLHF | TGTGCCAGCAGCTTAGACAGATCGGGTAATTCACCCCTCCACTTT | TRBJ1-6 | TRBV7-6 | 15 | few | -
CATSRQLSSNQPQHF | TGTGCCACCAGCAGGCAATTATCCAGCAATCAGCCCCAGCATTTT | TRBJ1-5 | TRBV15 | 15 | few | -
CSARDTIYRGYNEQFF | TGCAGTGCTAGAGATACGATCTACAGGGGCTACAATGAGCAGTTCTTC | TRBJ2-1 | TRBV20-1 | 16 | - | TRBD1
CASSAPRTGLGTQYF | TGCGCCAGCAGTGCGCCCCGGACAGGCCTTGGAACCCAGTACTTC | TRBJ2-5 | TRBV10-2 | 15 | few | TRBD1
CASSDQIGEPQHF | TGCGCCAGCAGTGACCAGATCGGGGAGCCCCAGCATTTT | TRBJ1-5 | TRBV10-1 | 13 | many | -
CSANGRYEQYF | TGCAGTGCGAATGGGCGCTACGAGCAGTACTTC | TRBJ2-7 | TRBV20-1 | 11 | few | -
CASGQGIGPQHF | TGTGCTAGTGGACAGGGTATAGGTCCCCAGCATTTT | TRBJ1-5 | TRBV12-5 | 12 | few | -
CASSLPGAGNTIYF | TGTGCCAGCAGCTTACCAGGGGCTGGAAACACCATATATTTT | TRBJ1-3 | TRBV7-8 | 14 | few | -
CSAGTSGNTGELFF | TGCAGCGCTGGGACTAGCGGTAACACCGGGGAGCTGTTTTTT | TRBJ2-2 | TRBV29-1 | 14 | few | TRBD2
CASSYPAGGGDSTEAFF | TGTGCCAGCAGTTACCCCGCAGGGGGCGGTGACAGCACTGAAGCTTTCTTT | TRBJ1-1 | TRBV6-5 | 17 | few | TRBD1
CASSSAMDPAGYGYTF | TGTGCCAGCAGCTCAGCCATGGACCCGGCGGGCTATGGCTACACCTTC | TRBJ1-2 | TRBV5-4 | 16 | many | -
CASSWSGGYNEKLFF | TGTGCCAGCAGCTGGTCAGGGGGCTATAATGAAAAACTGTTTTTT | TRBJ1-4 | TRBV11-2 | 15 | many | TRBD1
CSARAPGTSGVNEQFF | TGCAGTGCTAGAGCCCCGGGGACTAGCGGGGTCAATGAGCAGTTCTTC | TRBJ2-1 | TRBV20-1 | 16 | - | TRBD2
CASSPPYTGELFF | TGTGCCAGCAGCCCGCCGTACACCGGGGAGCTGTTTTTT | TRBJ2-2 | TRBV12-3/TRBV12-4 | 13 | few | -
CASSSTLQGRFYGYTF | TGTGCCAGCAGCTCGACCCTACAGGGCAGGTTCTATGGCTACACCTTC | TRBJ1-2 | TRBV7-2 | 16 | few | -
CASSYKGDQPQHF | TGTGCCAGCAGCTATAAAGGGGATCAGCCCCAGCATTTT | TRBJ1-5 | TRBV27 | 13 | - | -
CASSSREGARQPQHF | TGTGCCAGCAGTTCCCGGGAGGGGGCTCGTCAGCCCCAGCATTTT | TRBJ1-5 | TRBV6-5 | 15 | few | TRBD1
CASSFDRADTQYF | TGTGCCAGCAGCTTCGACAGGGCGGATACGCAGTATTTT | TRBJ2-3 | TRBV7-8 | 13 | - | TRBD1
CSVGQGLNTGELFF | TGCAGCGTTGGGCAGGGTTTGAACACCGGGGAGCTGTTTTTT | TRBJ2-2 | TRBV29-1 | 14 | - | -
CATSRDEGYYGYTF | TGTGCCACCAGCAGAGATGAGGGGTACTATGGCTACACCTTC | TRBJ1-2 | TRBV15 | 14 | - | -
CASSLPAGGTDTQYF | TGCGCCAGCAGCTTGCCGGCGGGAGGCACAGATACGCAGTATTTT | TRBJ2-3 | TRBV5-1 | 15 | few | TRBD2
CAIKVGFNTEAFF | TGTGCCATCAAGGTGGGGTTCAACACTGAAGCTTTCTTT | TRBJ1-1 | TRBV10-3 | 13 | few | -
CASSQDRDRALQETQYF | TGTGCCAGCAGCCAGGACCGGGACAGGGCACTCCAAGAGACCCAGTACTTC | TRBJ2-5 | TRBV11-3 | 17 | few | TRBD1
CASSQALGTGQAFF | TGTGCCAGCAGCCAGGCTCTCGGGACAGGTCAGGCTTTCTTT | TRBJ1-1 | TRBV4-2 | 14 | few | TRBD1
CASSLGVTDNEQFF | TGTGCCAGCAGCTTGGGGGTGACAGACAATGAGCAGTTCTTC | TRBJ2-1 | TRBV5-4 | 14 | many | -
CASSALGQGVYGYTF | TGTGCCAGCAGCGCCCTAGGACAGGGGGTTTATGGCTACACCTTC | TRBJ1-2 | TRBV6-1 | 15 | few | TRBD1
CASSPLSGTANGANYGYTF | TGTGCCAGCAGCCCCTTATCCGGGACGGCGAACGGGGCTAACTATGGCTACACCTTC | TRBJ1-2 | TRBV3-1 | 19 | few | -
CASSYSQGYNSPLHF | TGTGCCAGCAGTTACTCCCAGGGATATAATTCACCCCTCCACTTT | TRBJ1-6 | TRBV6-5 | 15 | many | -
CASSYREYSNQPQHF | TGTGCCAGCAGTTATCGGGAATATAGCAATCAGCCCCAGCATTTT | TRBJ1-5 | TRBV6-2/TRBV6-3 | 15 | - | -
CASSLGPNFRLAEAFF | TGTGCCAGCAGCTTGGGACCAAACTTTAGGCTCGCTGAAGCTTTCTTT | TRBJ1-1 | TRBV5-6 | 16 | - | -
CASSPPGWGGNTEAFF | TGTGCCAGCTCACCACCGGGGTGGGGAGGGAACACTGAAGCTTTCTTT | TRBJ1-1 | TRBV18 | 16 | few | -
CSARPYPRPGRSINEQFF | TGCAGTGCTAGACCCTACCCCCGGCCCGGGAGGAGCATCAATGAGCAGTTCTTC | TRBJ2-1 | TRBV20-1 | 18 | - | TRBD2
CASREGTNTEAFF | TGTGCCAGTAGGGAGGGGACGAACACTGAAGCTTTCTTT | TRBJ1-1 | TRBV12-3/TRBV12-4 | 13 | many | -
CASSGLQRGAEAFF | TGCGCCAGCAGCGGACTACAGAGAGGCGCTGAAGCTTTCTTT | TRBJ1-1 | TRBV5-1 | 14 | few | -
CASSFGGGELFF | TGTGCCAGCAGTTTCGGTGGCGGGGAGCTGTTTTTT | TRBJ2-2 | TRBV12-3/TRBV12-4 | 12 | few | -
CASSPRGGAVTQYF | TGTGCCAGCAGCCCTCGGGGCGGGGCGGTGACCCAGTACTTC | TRBJ2-5 | TRBV7-9 | 14 | many | -
CASSPTTGPDGYTF | TGTGCCAGCTCACCTACGACAGGCCCTGATGGCTACACCTTC | TRBJ1-2 | TRBV18 | 14 | few | -
CASSPVTETNYGYTF | TGTGCCAGCTCACCAGTAACAGAAACTAACTATGGCTACACCTTC | TRBJ1-2 | TRBV18 | 15 | few | -
CSASGQVYEQYF | TGCAGTGCTAGCGGACAGGTCTACGAGCAGTACTTC | TRBJ2-7 | TRBV20-1 | 12 | few | TRBD1
CASSQTLSGSYTF | TGTGCCAGTAGCCAGACCCTCTCGGGTAGCTACACCTTC | TRBJ1-2 | TRBV19 | 13 | - | -
CASSLWGGVETQYF | TGTGCCAGCAGCTTATGGGGGGGAGTGGAGACCCAGTACTTC | TRBJ2-5 | TRBV7-2 | 14 | - | TRBD2
CAWSRSSYEQYF | TGTGCCTGGAGTAGGAGCTCCTACGAGCAGTACTTC | TRBJ2-7 | TRBV30 | 12 | - | -
CASSLEGELFF | TGTGCCAGCAGCTTGGAAGGGGAGCTGTTTTTT | TRBJ2-2 | TRBV5-5 | 11 | few | -
CASSFLGAGTNYGYTF | TGTGCCAGCAGCTTTTTGGGAGCGGGAACCAACTATGGCTACACCTTC | TRBJ1-2 | TRBV7-9 | 16 | few | -
CASSLGGINNEQFF | TGTGCCAGCAGCTTAGGGGGGATTAACAATGAGCAGTTCTTC | TRBJ2-1 | TRBV7-8 | 14 | once | -